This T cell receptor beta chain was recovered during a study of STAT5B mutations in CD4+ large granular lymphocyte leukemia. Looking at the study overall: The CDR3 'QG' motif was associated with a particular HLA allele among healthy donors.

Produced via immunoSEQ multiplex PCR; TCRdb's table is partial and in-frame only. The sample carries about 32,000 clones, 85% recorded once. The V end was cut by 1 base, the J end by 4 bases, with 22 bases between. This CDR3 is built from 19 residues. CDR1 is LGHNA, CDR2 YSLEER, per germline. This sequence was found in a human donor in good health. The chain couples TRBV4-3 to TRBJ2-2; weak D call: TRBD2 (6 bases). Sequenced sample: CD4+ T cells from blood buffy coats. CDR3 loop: CASSQVGSPGTGSTGELFF. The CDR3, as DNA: TGCGCCAGCAGCCAAGTGGGTTCCCCGGGAACCGGGAGCACCGGGGAGCTGTTTTTT.